This T cell receptor (beta chain) was identified in a study of shared clonotypes between healthy human individuals. Study conclusions and caveats: What limited the represented genetic and exposure-history diversity was the small number of donors. The study found about 5% of naive CD4 clonotypes shared across a few donors.

Germline CDR1 SEHNR, CDR2 FQNEAQ (reference sequence). The CDR3 covers 13 residues. V was shortened by 7 bases and J by 2 bases, with 11 bases between the two germline ends. The authors ran the assay at deep level. The data were produced by immunoSEQ multiplex PCR, yet TCRdb's version contains in-frame clones alone and is incomplete. The table lists about 980,000 clones, over 75% of them singletons, with about 1.5% in the top ten. Notes on this clone: The antigen is unknown.

The gene calls are TRBV7-9 and TRBJ1-1; the D is unclear. Sequenced input: memory CD4+ T cells sorted from blood. Subset denoted: CD45RA-negative fraction. The source of this sequence is a man aged 18 to 35 in good health. CDR3 nucleotides: TGTGCCAGCATGCTAGACCTCAACACTGAAGCTTTCTTT. This gives the protein CASMLDLNTEAFF. Supplemented by reference TRBV7-9 and TRBJ1-1, the full variable domain reads DTGVSQNPRHKITKRGQNVTFRCDPISEHNRLYWYRQTLGQGPEFLTYFQNEAQLEKSRLLSDRFSAERPKGSFSTLEIQRTEQGDSAMYLCASMLDLNTEAFFGQGTRLTVV.